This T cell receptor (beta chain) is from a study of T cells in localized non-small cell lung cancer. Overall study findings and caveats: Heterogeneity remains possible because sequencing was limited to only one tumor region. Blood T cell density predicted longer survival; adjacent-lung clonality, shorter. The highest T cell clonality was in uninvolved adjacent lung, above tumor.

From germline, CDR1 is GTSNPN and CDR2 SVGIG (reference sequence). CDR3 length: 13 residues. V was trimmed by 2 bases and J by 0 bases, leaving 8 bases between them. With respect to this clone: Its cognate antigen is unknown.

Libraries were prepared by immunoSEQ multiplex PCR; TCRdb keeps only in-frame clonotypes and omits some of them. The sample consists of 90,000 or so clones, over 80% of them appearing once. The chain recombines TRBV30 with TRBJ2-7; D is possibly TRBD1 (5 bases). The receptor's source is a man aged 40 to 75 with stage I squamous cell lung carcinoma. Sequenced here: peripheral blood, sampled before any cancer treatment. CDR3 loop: CAWSLRGSYEQYF. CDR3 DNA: TGTGCCTGGAGTCTAAGGGGCTCCTACGAGCAGTACTTC.